These 20 T cell receptor beta chains were all obtained from the same sample, sequenced in a study of blood T cell repertoires in COVID-19. Sequencing used immunoSEQ multiplex PCR; TCRdb keeps in-frame clones, though not all of them. This sample yields over 200,000 clones, of which around 86% are seen a single time; 4% to 5.5% belongs to the top ten. The sequencing input was peripheral blood. The receptors derive from a human donor in a cohort sampled during active COVID-19.

The V call is TRBV7-9, the J call TRBJ2-7; 7 bases are shared with TRBD2. Germline CDR1 and CDR2: SEHNR and FQNEAQ (reference sequence). CDR3 length: 14 amino acids. J lost 2 bases, V lost 4 bases, and 5 bases had no gene match. CDR3 coding DNA: TGTGCCAGCAGCTCACCGGGACTACCCTACGAGCAGTACTTC. It encodes CASSSPGLPYEQYF.

The V call is TRBV5-1, the J call TRBJ1-1, with 7 positions matching TRBD1. The CDR3 has 17 residues. Germline loops: CDR1 SGHRS, CDR2 YFSETQ. V gave up 3 bases and J gave up 3 bases; unmatched junction bases: 14. The DNA of the CDR3 is TGCGCCAGCAGCTGGGACCGGGACAGAGGGGTTGACACTGAAGCTTTCTTT. Amino acids: CASSWDRDRGVDTEAFF.

In its sample, this clone was seen a few times. This chain links TRBV18 with TRBJ1-2; D is perhaps TRBD1 (6 bases). Germline V gene sequence: CDR1 KGHSH, CDR2 LQKENI. The V and J ends lost 4 bases and 7 bases respectively, with 16 bases between them. This CDR3 region has 14 residues. CDR3 region: CASSLQDSFTGYTF. The CDR3 DNA reads as TGTGCCAGCTCACTTCAGGACAGTTTCACTGGCTACACCTTC.

This clone showed up just a few times. The chain couples TRBV29-1 to TRBJ2-7; a weak D match, TRBD2 (5 bases). CDR1 is SQVTM, CDR2 ANQGSEA, per germline. The ends were cut back, 6 bases at V and 1 base at J, with 16 bases in the middle. The CDR3 has 14 residues. In nucleotides, the CDR3 is TGCAGCGTCCTCGGAGAGAGCGGATCCTACGAGCAGTACTTC. This gives the protein CSVLGESGSYEQYF.

The chain recombines TRBV6-5 with TRBJ2-7, with D possibly being TRBD1 (5 bases). The V gene lost 2 bases and the J gene lost 3 bases, with 8 bases spanning the gap. The CDR3 length is 13 residues. Germline lookup yields CDR1 MNHEY and CDR2 SVGAGI. CDR3 loop: CASSYNRRYEQYF. DNA of the CDR3: TGTGCCAGCAGTTACAACAGGCGCTACGAGCAGTACTTC.

The chain uses TRBV12-1 and TRBJ2-2; the table names TRBD1, a call not compared with the DNA. TRBV12-1 is noted as a pseudogene. This CDR3 region has 18 residues. The CDR3 DNA is TGTGCCAGCAGCTTTGCGTGGCCTGGGGCTGTTAACACCGGGGAGCTGTTTTTT. Its translation: CASSFAWPGAVNTGELFF.

V and J are TRBV4-1 and TRBJ2-3, with 9 bases lining up with TRBD2. The J segment lost 1 base and the V segment lost 4 bases, leaving 12 bases of the junction unmatched. Germline V gene lookup returns CDR1 MGHRA and CDR2 YSYEKL. This CDR3 comprises 18 residues. As DNA, the CDR3 is TGCGCCAGCAGCCGTAGCGGGAGCCTCTTGGACGGCACAGATACGCAGTATTTT. Residues: CASSRSGSLLDGTDTQYF.

The J gene is TRBJ1-2, the V gene TRBV9; 7 bases match TRBD1. The CDR3 runs 15 residues. CDR1 is SGDLS and CDR2 is YYNGEE in the germline V gene. V was clipped by 2 bases and J by 2 bases; unmatched bases: 6. CDR3 bases: TGTGCCAGCAGCGTCCAGACAGGGTCGAACTATGGCTACACCTTC. Translated: CASSVQTGSNYGYTF.

The rearrangement uses TRBV19 and TRBJ2-6, with 7 bases lining up with TRBD1. Losses at the gene ends were 6 bases for V and 1 base for J; bases not matched to a gene: 9. This CDR3 has 17 amino acids. From germline, CDR1 is LNHDA and CDR2 SQIVND (reference sequence). CDR3 DNA sequence: TGTGCCAGTAGATTAATAGGGGGCGCGTCTGGGGCCAACGTCCTGACTTTC. Protein: CASRLIGGASGANVLTF.

The genes are TRBV27 and TRBJ2-1; unclear D gene. CDR1 and CDR2 (germline): MNHEY, SMNVEV (reference sequence). This CDR3 spans 16 amino acids. V gave up 5 bases and J gave up 0 bases, with 14 bases separating them. CDR3 coding DNA: TGTGCCAGCAGTACCGCTTTCAAGAGCTCCTACAATGAGCAGTTCTTC. Amino acids: CASSTAFKSSYNEQFF.

The chain combines TRBV2 with TRBJ1-5; no clear D gene. CDR3 length equals 12 residues. Germline CDR1 and CDR2: SNHLY and FYNNEI. V lost 7 bases to trimming and J lost 2 bases, with 6 bases between them. CDR3 loop: CASNTGNQPQHF. CDR3 nucleotides: TGTGCCAGCAATACAGGCAATCAGCCCCAGCATTTT.

J is TRBJ1-2 and V is TRBV29-1, with 8 bases identical to TRBD1. The J segment lost 2 bases and the V segment lost 6 bases, leaving 8 bases of the junction unmatched. Germline CDR1 and CDR2: SQVTM and ANQGSEA. The CDR3 extends over 14 amino acids. CDR3 loop: CSVDGTGANYGYTF. CDR3 coding DNA: TGCAGCGTAGACGGGACAGGCGCCAACTATGGCTACACCTTC.

The chain links TRBV21-1 to TRBJ1-4; the D call TRBD1 from the table was never checked on the DNA. TRBV21-1 is a known pseudogene. CDR3 length equals 14 residues. CDR3 residues: CASSSGQYGEKLFF. CDR3 in DNA: TGTGCCAGCAGCTCAGGACAATACGGCGAAAAACTGTTTTTT.

The chain carries TRBV7-8 and TRBJ2-6; perhaps TRBD2 as D (7 bases). Per the germline V gene, CDR1 is SGHVS and CDR2 is FQNEAQ. The CDR3 runs 15 residues. Between the trimmed V and J ends, which lost 6 bases and 2 bases, there was a span of 11 bases. CDR3 DNA: TGTGCCAGCAGTGGGGGGGCCCCTGGGGCCAACGTCCTGACTTTC. Protein: CASSGGAPGANVLTF.

This sequence joins TRBV7-3 and TRBJ1-3, with D perhaps TRBD1 (6 bases). With 4 bases removed from V and 4 bases from J, the gap between germline ends came to 11 bases. The CDR3 runs 14 residues. Germline V lookup: CDR1 SGHTA, CDR2 FQGTGA. DNA of the CDR3: TGTGCCAGCAGCTCCGGACAGCCAGGAAACACCATATATTTT. It translates to CASSSGQPGNTIYF.

The chain couples TRBV5-1 to TRBJ1-1; 9 nucleotides agree with TRBD1. Germline CDR1 and CDR2: SGHRS and YFSETQ. V lost 2 bases, J lost 1 base, and 12 bases stayed unmatched. This CDR3 region has 18 residues. The CDR3 bases are TGCGCCAGCAGCTTAGGGAACAGGGGGCTAGTTGGGAACACTGAAGCTTTCTTT. It yields the protein CASSLGNRGLVGNTEAFF.

This chain links TRBV19 with TRBJ1-3; D possibly corresponds to TRBD1 (5 bases). The CDR3 has 15 residues. The V and J ends lost 5 bases and 0 bases respectively, with 11 bases between them. The germline CDR1 and CDR2 sequences are LNHDA and SQIVND (reference sequence). The CDR3 DNA is TGTGCCAGTAGTCCGGAACAGGTCTCTGGAAACACCATATATTTT. Translation: CASSPEQVSGNTIYF.

In its sample, this clone ranks as medium-sized. The V gene is TRBV27, the J gene TRBJ2-7; TRBD2 aligns across 11 bases. The CDR3 spans 16 residues. CDR1 and CDR2 (germline): MNHEY, SMNVEV (reference sequence). The J segment lost 3 bases and the V segment lost 6 bases, leaving 10 bases of the junction unmatched. The DNA for the CDR3 is TGTGCCAGCAGCCCGGATCCGGGACTAGCGGTCTACGAGCAGTACTTC. It codes for CASSPDPGLAVYEQYF.

Here the CDR3 reads CASSRDRATYGYTF. CDR3 nucleotides: TGCGCCAGCAGCCGGGACAGGGCCACCTATGGCTACACCTTC. J is TRBJ1-2 and V is TRBV4-3; 9 bases fit TRBD1. The CDR3 runs to 14 residues. V was clipped by 4 bases and J by 4 bases; unmatched bases: 4. Germline-derived CDR1 and CDR2 are LGHNA and YSLEER.

V and J are TRBV5-1 and TRBJ2-6; no clear D. The CDR3 contains 15 residues. V was trimmed by 2 bases and J by 0 bases, leaving 6 bases between them. The germline gives CDR1 SGHRS, CDR2 YFSETQ. The CDR3 DNA sequence: TGCGCCAGCAGCTTTACAACCTCTGGGGCCAACGTCCTGACTTTC. This encodes CASSFTTSGANVLTF. Filled out from reference TRBV5-1 and TRBJ2-6, the complete variable domain reads KAGVTQTPRYLIKTRGQQVTLSCSPISGHRSVSWYQQTPGQGLQFLFEYFSETQRNKGNFPGRFSGRQFSNSRSEMNVSTLELGDSALYLCASSFTTSGANVLTFGAGSRLTVL.